This TCR beta chain was identified in a study of shared clonotypes between healthy human individuals. Overall study context: The donors, a couple of women and a few men, were aged 18 to 49.

Data came from immunoSEQ multiplex PCR; TCRdb stores just in-frame clones and leaves some out. The sample shows 1.5 million to 1.9 million clones, 98% of them seen only once. The CDR3 is 12 amino acids. Germline V gene lookup returns CDR1 SQVTM and CDR2 ANQGSEA. V gave up 7 bases and J gave up 8 bases; unmatched junction bases: 7. The V gene is TRBV29-1, the J gene TRBJ2-3, with 9 bases aligning to TRBD2. Sequencing was done on a sample of naive CD4+ T cells sorted from blood. Subset: CD45RA+ positively selected. The receptor comes from a man aged 25-45 years in good health. The chain's CDR3 is CSAGLASSTQYF. The CDR3 DNA reads TGCAGCGCCGGACTAGCGAGTAGTACGCAGTATTTT.